The clone carrying this TCR beta chain was recorded only once. Germline-derived CDR1 and CDR2 are SGHDN and FVKESK. The CDR3 totals 12 residues. V lost 0 bases and J 11 bases, leaving 11 bases between the germline ends. This sample is drawn from a study of blood T cell repertoires in COVID-19. The repertoire was sequenced with immunoSEQ multiplex PCR; TCRdb's copy has only in-frame clones and lacks some. The sample includes 250,000 or so clones, around 89% seen only once; the top ten take roughly 2.4%. The TCR was taken from a woman aged 40 to 50 with acute COVID-19. The sequenced sample was PBMCs or T cells enriched from blood (not recorded which). This chain joins TRBV14 and TRBJ2-7; TRBD2 might be the D (6 bases). The CDR3 loop is CASSQDSAGKYF. The DNA of the CDR3 is TGTGCCAGCAGCCAAGATAGTGCGGGGAAGTACTTC.